This T cell receptor beta chain was recorded in a study of blood T cell repertoires in COVID-19. The CDR3 extends over 14 amino acids. Germline values: CDR1 KGHDR, CDR2 SFDVKD. Deletions cut 2 bases from V and 7 bases from J, with 8 bases between. Per the study methods: Amplification of reference gene primers was used by the study to estimate nucleated cell counts. Clones were read by immunoSEQ multiplex PCR, and TCRdb kept only the in-frame ones, dropping some. V and J calls and clone size are as listed in that table; D and trimming were resolved from the DNA. The table has just under 350,000 clones, around nine tenths seen once; the top ten hold 6% to 8%. Those enrolled in Seattle joined during active infection and were followed longitudinally afterward.

The sample taken for sequencing was peripheral blood. This chain joins TRBV24-1 and TRBJ1-6, with TRBD1 as a possible D gene (6 bases). The TCR was taken from a woman in her 70s with COVID-19, enrolled during active disease. In nucleotides, the CDR3 is TGTGCCACCAGTGATTCAGGGGTAAATTCACCCCTCCACTTT. Its translation: CATSDSGVNSPLHF.